This passage covers 32 T cell receptor beta chains from one sample sequenced in a study of human T cells and chemical hapten exposure. TCRdb re-analysed the RACE reads in MiXCR, keeping a single row per CDR3 protein. The profile covers nearly 95,000 distinct CDR3 sequences, with approximately 11% appearing a single time and roughly 2.3% taken by the ten largest. Time point indicated: patch test 2, 6 weeks after DPC sensitization. Indicated treatment: therapeutic diphenylcyclopropenone sensitization with weekly scalp DPC. The sample was whole blood, taken in connection with sensitization to the hapten diphenylcyclopropenone (DPC). Source of these receptors: a man in his forties with alopecia areata. Some clones in this sample may be carry-over from other donors' samples.

The rearrangement links TRBV25-1 to TRBJ2-1; D remains unclear. Per germline, CDR1 MGHDK and CDR2 SYGVNS. V was cut by 7 bases and J by 9 bases, with 22 bases left in between. The CDR3 runs to 15 residues. CDR3 region: CASKNSGLIFGEQFF. CDR3 nucleotide sequence: TGTGCCAGCAAAAACTCGGGTCTAATCTTTGGTGAGCAGTTCTTC. Full variable domain (remainder filled in from reference TRBV25-1 and TRBJ2-1): EADIYQTPRYLVIGTGKKITLECSQTMGHDKMYWYQQDPGMELHLIHYSYGVNSTEKGDLSSESTVSRIRTEHFPLTLESARPSHTSQYLCASKNSGLIFGEQFFGPGTRLTVL.

This clonotype was detected only a few times. The chain links TRBV27 to TRBJ1-6, with 8 bases identical to TRBD1. V lost 4 bases to trimming and J lost 7 bases; unmatched junction nucleotides: 12. CDR1 and CDR2 (germline): MNHEY, SMNVEV (reference sequence). There are 17 residues in the CDR3. The CDR3 DNA reads TGTGCCAGCAGTTCCCCCCCCGGACAGGGTCGAAATTCACCCCTCCACTTT. Amino acids: CASSSPPGQGRNSPLHF.

The rearrangement uses TRBV28 and TRBJ1-2; no clear D gene. Trimming shortened V by 8 bases and J by 4 bases, and 14 bases separated the two germline ends. The CDR3 spans 13 residues. CDR1 is MDHEN and CDR2 is SYDVKM in the germline V gene. The CDR3 nucleotides are TGTGCCAGCTGGGCAGGCTCTAGCTATGGCTACACCTTC. Translating gives CASWAGSSYGYTF.

This sequence joins TRBV24-1 and TRBJ2-3, with D possibly being TRBD2 (6 bases). Germline lookup yields CDR1 KGHDR and CDR2 SFDVKD. This CDR3 region has 14 residues. The germline V and J ends were trimmed by 6 bases and 2 bases, with 11 bases remaining between them. CDR3 in amino acids: CATSPAGLTDTQYF. CDR3 sequence (DNA): TGTGCCACCAGTCCGGCGGGACTCACAGATACGCAGTATTTT.

A few counts support this clonotype. The chain carries TRBV20-1 and TRBJ2-4; TRBD2 aligns across 7 bases. There are 13 residues in the CDR3. Germline CDR1 and CDR2: DFQATT and SNEGSKA (reference sequence). Losses at the gene ends were 5 bases for V and 2 bases for J; bases not matched to a gene: 3. The CDR3 region is CSAGGESKNIQYF. In DNA, the CDR3 is TGCAGTGCTGGGGGGGAATCCAAAAACATTCAGTACTTC.

This clonotype was observed a few times. The CDR3 sequence is CATSDPIVVSGELFF. CDR3 in DNA: TGTGCCACCAGTGACCCCATCGTGGTATCCGGGGAGCTGTTTTTT. The chain has TRBV24-1 and TRBJ2-2; D is unclear. With 4 bases removed from V and 6 bases from J, the gap between germline ends came to 14 bases. Germline CDR1 KGHDR, CDR2 SFDVKD. The CDR3 spans 15 residues.

This clonotype was detected ten times or more. The CDR3 bases are TGTGCCAGCAGCCAAGGACAGTCGGGGCACGGAAACACCATATATTTT. Translation: CASSQGQSGHGNTIYF. This sequence joins TRBV3-1 and TRBJ1-3; tentatively, D is TRBD1 (5 bases). The CDR3 is made up of 16 amino acids. Per germline, CDR1 LGHDT and CDR2 YNNKEL (reference sequence). V was shortened by 1 base and J by 4 bases, with 14 bases between the two germline ends.

In nucleotides, the CDR3 is TGTGCCAGCAGCTCCGGACTAGCCGAGGAGCAGTACTTC. Its translation: CASSSGLAEEQYF. The gene calls are TRBV5-4 and TRBJ2-7; 8 bases fit TRBD2. From germline, CDR1 is SGHNT and CDR2 YYREEE (reference sequence). This CDR3 is 13 amino acids long. J was trimmed by 7 bases and V by 3 bases; bases with no gene match: 6. Variable domain in full (rest from reference TRBV5-4 and TRBJ2-7): ETGVTQSPTHLIKTRGQQVTLRCSSQSGHNTVSWYQQALGQGPQFIFQYYREEENGRGNFPPRFSGLQFPNYSSELNVNALELDDSALYLCASSSGLAEEQYFGPGTRLTVT.

This rearrangement joins TRBV2 to TRBJ2-3; D unclear. Trimming cost V 6 bases and J 2 bases, with 12 bases left between them. CDR3 length: 14 residues. Germline assignment: CDR1 SNHLY and CDR2 FYNNEI. The CDR3 DNA reads as TGTGCCAGCAGGGTAGATCCTAACACAGATACGCAGTATTTT. Its protein product is CASRVDPNTDTQYF.

Only a few counts were recorded for this clonotype. The chain couples TRBV5-6 to TRBJ2-7; 7 positions agree with TRBD2. The CDR3 sequence is 14 residues long. V gave up 4 bases and J gave up 4 bases; unmatched junction bases: 8. The germline gives CDR1 SGHDT, CDR2 YYEEEE. The CDR3 nucleotides read TGTGCCAGCAGCCCGAGGGAGGGCGGGTACGAGCAGTACTTC. Encoded protein: CASSPREGGYEQYF.

A few counts support this clonotype. This chain uses TRBV11-2 with TRBJ2-5; tentative D call: TRBD2 (6 bases). V dropped 1 base and J dropped 9 bases, with 12 bases sitting between them. The CDR3 length is 13 residues. Germline assignment: CDR1 SGHAT and CDR2 FQNNGV. The CDR3 bases are TGTGCCAGCAGCTTAGGGGGTCGGAGGGCCCAGTACTTC. Translated, it gives CASSLGGRRAQYF. The whole variable domain, filled in from reference TRBV11-2 and TRBJ2-5, reads EAGVAQSPRYKIIEKRQSVAFWCNPISGHATLYWYQQILGQGPKLLIQFQNNGVVDDSQLPKDRFSAERLKGVDSTLKIQPAKLEDSAVYLCASSLGGRRAQYFGPGTRLLVL.

This clonotype was counted only a few times. The CDR3 DNA is TGTGCCAGCAGCCAAGATCCTCGGTCGCCGACTTACGAGCAGTACTTC. It yields the protein CASSQDPRSPTYEQYF. The rearrangement uses TRBV4-2 and TRBJ2-7, with no clear D. The V and J ends lost 0 bases and 4 bases respectively, with 16 bases between them. CDR1 and CDR2 from the germline V gene are LGHNA and YNFKEQ. The CDR3 runs to 16 residues.

This clonotype was seen ten or more times. The J gene is TRBJ2-3, the V gene TRBV13, with D maybe TRBD1 (6 bases). Germline CDR1 reads PRHDT; CDR2 reads FYEKMQ (reference sequence). Trimming took off 8 bases at V and 2 bases at J, with 14 bases between the two ends. The CDR3 has 14 residues. As DNA, the CDR3 is TGTGCCAGCGAAATTACAGGGTTCACAGATACGCAGTATTTT. Translation gives CASEITGFTDTQYF.

The chain uses TRBV28 and TRBJ2-7; D perhaps matches TRBD1 (7 bases). Germline-derived CDR1 and CDR2 are MDHEN and SYDVKM. The CDR3 covers 15 residues. V dropped 5 bases and J dropped 4 bases, with 18 bases sitting between them. In DNA form, the CDR3 reads TGTGCCAGCAGTCCCCAGAAGGCAGGGGGGTACGAGCAGTACGTC. Residues: CASSPQKAGGYEQYV.

This clonotype was seen more than once but under ten times. The chain recombines TRBV5-1 with TRBJ1-5; D possibly corresponds to TRBD1 (5 bases). This CDR3 has 15 amino acids. The V end was cut by 0 bases, the J end by 4 bases, with 11 bases between. Germline CDR1 reads SGHRS; CDR2 reads YFSETQ. CDR3 residues: CASSLAGIKNQPQHF. The CDR3 DNA reads TGCGCCAGCAGCTTGGCAGGGATTAAGAATCAGCCCCAGCATTTT.

The table lists this clonotype with a few counts. The genes are TRBV4-3 and TRBJ1-2; D is possibly TRBD1 (6 bases). Germline CDR1 LGHNA, CDR2 YSLEER. There are 13 residues in the CDR3. Trimming pared 1 base from V and 4 bases from J, leaving 7 bases between. As DNA, the CDR3 is TGCGCCAGCAGCCAAGGGACAGTCTATGGCTACACCTTC. It translates to CASSQGTVYGYTF.

The CDR3, as DNA: TGTGCCAGCAGCACAGGACTAGCGGGGCTGGGTGAGCAGTTCTTC. Protein sequence: CASSTGLAGLGEQFF. The chain is built from TRBV7-9 and TRBJ2-1; 12 bases are a match to TRBD2. This CDR3 is built from 15 residues. With V trimmed by 5 bases and J by 9 bases, 8 bases remained unmatched. Germline CDR1 and CDR2: SEHNR and FQNEAQ (reference sequence).

This clonotype turned up a few times. V and J are TRBV4-1 and TRBJ1-5; a weak D match, TRBD1 (6 bases). V was trimmed by 5 bases and J by 6 bases, leaving 11 bases between them. The CDR3 covers 13 residues. Germline CDR1 reads MGHRA; CDR2 reads YSYEKL. The CDR3 sequence is CASSVDRFQPQHF. The CDR3 DNA reads as TGCGCCAGCAGCGTGGACAGATTTCAGCCCCAGCATTTT.

This clonotype was counted ten times or more. V and J are TRBV29-1 and TRBJ1-1, with 9 bases that match TRBD1. The CDR3 contains 15 residues. V trimming: 3 bases; J trimming: 4 bases; junction bases outside the gene matches: 9. Looked up from germline, CDR1 is SQVTM and CDR2 is ANQGSEA. CDR3 coding DNA: TGCAGCGTTGATAAAGGACAGGGGACAGGCACTGAAGCTTTCTTT. It encodes CSVDKGQGTGTEAFF. Variable domain in full (rest from reference TRBV29-1 and TRBJ1-1): SAVISQKPSRDICQRGTSLTIQCQVDSQVTMMFWYRQQPGQSLTLIATANQGSEATYESGFVIDKFPISRPNLTFSTLTVSNMSPEDSSIYLCSVDKGQGTGTEAFFGQGTRLTVV.

In its sample, this clonotype was seen many times. This sequence joins TRBV5-1 and TRBJ2-1, with 10 bases matching TRBD1. The germline CDR1 and CDR2 sequences are SGHRS and YFSETQ. The CDR3 contains 15 residues. Losses at the gene ends were 0 bases for V and 6 bases for J; bases not matched to a gene: 3. The CDR3 loop is CASSLGTGGLNEQFF. CDR3 in DNA: TGCGCCAGCAGCTTGGGGACAGGGGGACTCAATGAGCAGTTCTTC.

This clonotype has more than one count but fewer than ten. The chain uses TRBV5-6 and TRBJ1-1, with a weak D call TRBD1 (6 bases). The germline V gene encodes CDR1 SGHDT and CDR2 YYEEEE. V was trimmed by 3 bases and J by 1 base, leaving 13 bases between them. The CDR3 spans 15 residues. DNA for the CDR3: TGTGCCAGCAGCTCCCACCCGACAGGGAACACTGAAGCTTTCTTT. Amino acid sequence: CASSSHPTGNTEAFF.

This clonotype has at least ten counts. The chain couples TRBV29-1 to TRBJ2-7; 9 bases are shared with TRBD1. The J segment lost 6 bases and the V segment lost 8 bases, leaving 8 bases of the junction unmatched. Germline CDR1 is SQVTM and CDR2 is ANQGSEA. This CDR3 has 12 residues. The CDR3 loop reads CSIRTGVSEQYF. DNA for the CDR3: TGCAGCATACGGACAGGGGTTAGCGAGCAGTACTTC.

V and J are TRBV27 and TRBJ1-2; weak D call: TRBD1 (6 bases). The germline V and J ends were trimmed by 5 bases and 2 bases, with 15 bases remaining between them. The CDR3 has 15 amino acids. CDR1 and CDR2 (germline): MNHEY, SMNVEV (reference sequence). CDR3 sequence reads: CASSHGGAGNYGYTF. The CDR3 nucleotides read TGTGCCAGCAGTCACGGGGGGGCTGGAAACTATGGCTACACCTTC.

V usage is TRBV2 and J usage is TRBJ2-3; a weak D match, TRBD2 (5 bases). Trimming removed 1 base at V and 8 bases at J, with 7 bases between. The CDR3 runs to 12 residues. CDR1 is SNHLY, CDR2 FYNNEI, per germline. The CDR3 loop reads CASSEVRVTQYF. CDR3 bases: TGTGCCAGCAGTGAAGTGCGGGTTACGCAGTATTTT.

In DNA form, the CDR3 reads TGTGCCAGCAGCTTCTCGCCTAGAGAGACCCAGTACTTC. This sequence encodes CASSFSPRETQYF. The V gene is TRBV7-3, the J gene TRBJ2-5; no firm D call. The CDR3 covers 13 residues. Trimming shortened V by 3 bases and J by 4 bases, and 9 bases separated the two germline ends. CDR1 and CDR2 (germline): SGHTA, FQGTGA.

This clonotype has a handful of counts. The rearrangement joins TRBV6-5 to TRBJ1-5, with 12 positions matching TRBD1. The CDR3 length is 19 residues. V gave up 2 bases and J gave up 2 bases; unmatched junction bases: 10. The germline gives CDR1 MNHEY, CDR2 SVGAGI. CDR3 amino acids: CASSYQGPGTGGGNQPQHF. The CDR3 DNA reads TGTGCCAGCAGTTACCAGGGTCCCGGGACAGGGGGCGGCAATCAGCCCCAGCATTTT.

This clonotype has a handful of counts. The V and J genes are TRBV4-2 and TRBJ1-3; D might be TRBD1 (5 bases). The CDR3 is 17 residues long. Germline V gene data show CDR1 as LGHNA and CDR2 as YNFKEQ. Trimming took off 0 bases at V and 0 bases at J, with 12 bases between the two ends. The CDR3 DNA reads TGTGCCAGCAGCCAAGATCTCAGGGCCTTCTCTGGAAACACCATATATTTT. It yields the protein CASSQDLRAFSGNTIYF.

The chain carries TRBV15 and TRBJ2-7; D might be TRBD1 (6 bases). Germline values: CDR1 LNHNV, CDR2 YYDKDF (reference sequence). The CDR3 spans 14 residues. With 0 bases removed from V and 5 bases from J, the gap between germline ends came to 11 bases. This CDR3 is CATSRDFRGDEQYF. In DNA form, the CDR3 reads TGTGCCACCAGCAGAGATTTCAGGGGAGACGAGCAGTACTTC.

This clonotype was observed at least ten times. V is TRBV25-1 and J is TRBJ2-7; D gene ambiguous. Germline V gene lookup returns CDR1 MGHDK and CDR2 SYGVNS. Trimming shortened V by 7 bases and J by 4 bases, and 17 bases separated the two germline ends. The length of the CDR3 is 14 residues. In DNA, the CDR3 is TGTGCCAGCAATGGGCACATGAGGAATTACGAGCAGTACGTC. Its translation: CASNGHMRNYEQYV.

Here the CDR3 reads CASRTSGTTNEQFF. DNA of the CDR3: TGTGCCAGCAGGACTAGCGGGACTACTAATGAGCAGTTCTTC. The J gene is TRBJ2-1, the V gene TRBV6-2 or TRBV6-3, with TRBD2 matching 11 bases. CDR3 length: 14 residues. The J segment lost 7 bases and the V segment lost 6 bases, leaving 5 bases of the junction unmatched. Per germline, CDR1 MNHEY and CDR2 SVGEGT.

This clonotype was observed many times. This chain joins TRBV20-1 and TRBJ2-3; the match to TRBD2 covers 8 bases. Germline CDR1 DFQATT, CDR2 SNEGSKA (reference sequence). J gave up 5 bases and V 6 bases, and 10 bases lay outside the gene matches. The CDR3 is 14 residues long. Here the CDR3 reads CSASGSYGRDTQYF. As DNA, the CDR3 is TGCAGTGCGAGCGGGAGTTACGGTCGAGATACGCAGTATTTT.

The rearrangement joins TRBV6-5 to TRBJ2-7; a possible D gene is TRBD2 (6 bases). V was trimmed by 2 bases and J by 4 bases, leaving 18 bases between them. The CDR3 covers 16 residues. From germline, CDR1 is MNHEY and CDR2 SVGAGI. The CDR3: CASSYRPPGDGYEQYF. The DNA for the CDR3 is TGTGCCAGCAGTTACCGTCCCCCGGGGGACGGGTACGAGCAGTACTTC.